This T cell receptor beta chain was captured by sequencing in a study of CD8+ T cells in alopecia areata. The wider study: Patients in the treated group were given tofacitinib by mouth, 5 to 10 mg twice a day.

Extracted from the samples, RNA was reverse transcribed into cDNA to serve as the sequencing template. TCRdb's table, derived via immunoSEQ multiplex PCR, lists solely in-frame clones and lacks some. The sample includes under 350,000 clones, more than 45% of them seen just once. Per germline, CDR1 MNHNY and CDR2 SVGAGI (reference sequence). CDR3 length: 15 amino acids. Germline trimming cut 2 bases from V and 2 bases from J; bases unmatched to any gene: 4. Notes on the study in general: Scalp repertoires also include resident alphabeta T cells from normal skin. Sharing of TCRs across patients appeared less clear than in mice, possibly for HLA-related reasons.

Documented treatment: oral pan-JAK inhibitor, 5-10 mg twice daily. Sorting separated CD4+ and CD8+ T cells out of PBMCs. Ten or more counts support this clone. The antigen is undetermined. The chain has TRBV6-6 and TRBJ2-3; 7 bases fit TRBD1. The sequence was obtained from a human donor with alopecia areata. The sample consisted of CD4+ T cells sorted from blood, taken at week 24, from a patient treated with tofacitinib. The CDR3 spells CASSYGGQITDTQYF. CDR3 DNA: TGTGCCAGCAGTTACGGGGGACAGATCACAGATACGCAGTATTTT.